This section outlines one T cell receptor beta chain sequence together with its context. What it binds is unknown. Researchers built TCR beta cDNA using 5'RACE template switching with UMIs. TCRdb reprocessed the 5' RACE reads and keeps a single row for each CDR3 protein, giving no DNA. This sample contains about 390,000 distinct CDR3 sequences. This entry is derived from a study of T cells expressing NK-cell markers. Across the whole study: Sorted T-cell subsets CD3+CD56+NKG2C+, CD3+CD56+NKG2C- and CD3+CD56-NKG2C+ were TCR beta-sequenced. Seven sequenced donors out of eight were HCMV-seropositive, one seronegative.

Study-level points and caveats: Top CD8+ clonotypes included the dominant CD3+CD56+NKG2C+ clonotypes in 5 to 7 donors.

This CDR3 has 15 residues. The chain is built from TRBV12-3 or TRBV12-4 and TRBJ2-1; TCRdb proposes TRBD1, but this gene call is untestable without DNA. The receptor comes from a woman between 50 and 59 years old in good health. Sequences were obtained from blood T cells: a sorted CD56 or NKG2C T cell subset, CD4+ or CD8+ T cells, or bulk PBMC T cells (not recorded which). This CDR3 is CASTQGGVPSNEQFF.